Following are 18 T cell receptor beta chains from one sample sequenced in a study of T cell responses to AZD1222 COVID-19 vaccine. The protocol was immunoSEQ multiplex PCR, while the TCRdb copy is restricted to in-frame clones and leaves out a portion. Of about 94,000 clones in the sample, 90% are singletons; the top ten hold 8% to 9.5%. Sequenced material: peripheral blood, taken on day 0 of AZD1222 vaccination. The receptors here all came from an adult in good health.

The CDR3 DNA reads TGTGCCAGCAGTCTCGACAGGGTGGATGGCTACACCTTC. Its protein is CASSLDRVDGYTF. The chain has TRBV6-6 and TRBJ1-2; 7 nucleotides line up with TRBD1. The CDR3 is 13 amino acids. The V gene end was trimmed by 5 bases and the J gene end by 6 bases; junction bases not matched to a gene: 6. Germline CDR1 MNHNY, CDR2 SVGAGI (reference sequence).

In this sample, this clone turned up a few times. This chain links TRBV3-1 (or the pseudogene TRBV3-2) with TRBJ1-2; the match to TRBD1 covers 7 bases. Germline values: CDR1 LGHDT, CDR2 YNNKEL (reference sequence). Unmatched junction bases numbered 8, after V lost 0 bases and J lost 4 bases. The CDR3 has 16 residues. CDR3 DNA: TGTGCCAGCAGCCAAGATCAAAACAGGGGCCGCTATGGCTACACCTTC. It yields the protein CASSQDQNRGRYGYTF.

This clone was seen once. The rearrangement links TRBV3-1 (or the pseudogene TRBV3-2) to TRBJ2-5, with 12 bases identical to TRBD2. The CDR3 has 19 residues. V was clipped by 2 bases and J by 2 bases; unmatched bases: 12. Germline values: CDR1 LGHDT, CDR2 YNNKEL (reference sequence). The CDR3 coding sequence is TGTGCCAGCAGCCAACCCACTAGCGGGGGGCTCCTTGGGCAAGAGACCCAGTACTTC. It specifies CASSQPTSGGLLGQETQYF.

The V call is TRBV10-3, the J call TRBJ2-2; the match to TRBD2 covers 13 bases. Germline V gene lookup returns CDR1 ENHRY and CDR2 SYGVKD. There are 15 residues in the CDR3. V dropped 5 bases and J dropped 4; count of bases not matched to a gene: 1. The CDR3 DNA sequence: TGTGCCATCAGTACTAGCGGGGGGGGCACCGGGGAGCTGTTTTTT. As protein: CAISTSGGGTGELFF.

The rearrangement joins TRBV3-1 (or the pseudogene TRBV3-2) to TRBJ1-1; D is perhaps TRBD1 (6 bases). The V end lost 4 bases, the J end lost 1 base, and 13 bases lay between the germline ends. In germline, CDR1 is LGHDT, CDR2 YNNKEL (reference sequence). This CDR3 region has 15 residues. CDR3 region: CASSRTDSENTEAFF. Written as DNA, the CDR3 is TGTGCCAGCAGCCGGACGGACAGCGAGAACACTGAAGCTTTCTTT.

CDR3 in DNA: TGCGCCAGCAGCCGGGCCGCAGGGACCTTGGAGCCCCAGCATTTT. Protein: CASSRAAGTLEPQHF. The rearrangement joins TRBV4-3 to TRBJ1-5, with D possibly matching TRBD1 (5 bases). The CDR3 loop spans 15 amino acids. Per the germline V gene, CDR1 is LGHNA and CDR2 is YSLEER. Trimming took off 4 bases at V and 8 bases at J, with 18 bases between the two ends.

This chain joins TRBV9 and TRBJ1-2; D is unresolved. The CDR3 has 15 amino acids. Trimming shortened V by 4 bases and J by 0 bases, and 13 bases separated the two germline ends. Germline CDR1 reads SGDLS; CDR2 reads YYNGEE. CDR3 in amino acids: CASSPQTAPNYGYTF. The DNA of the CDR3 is TGTGCCAGCAGCCCCCAGACCGCGCCTAACTATGGCTACACCTTC.

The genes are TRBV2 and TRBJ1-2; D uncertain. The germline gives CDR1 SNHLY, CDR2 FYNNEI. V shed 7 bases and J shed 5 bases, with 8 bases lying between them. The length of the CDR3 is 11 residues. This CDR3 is CASNRAYGYTF. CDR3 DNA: TGTGCCAGCAATCGGGCGTATGGCTACACCTTC.

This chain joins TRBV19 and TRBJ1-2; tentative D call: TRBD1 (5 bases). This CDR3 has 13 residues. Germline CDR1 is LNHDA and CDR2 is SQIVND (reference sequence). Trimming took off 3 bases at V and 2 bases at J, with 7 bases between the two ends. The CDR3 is CASSMPGNYGYTF. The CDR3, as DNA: TGTGCCAGTAGTATGCCAGGGAACTATGGCTACACCTTC.

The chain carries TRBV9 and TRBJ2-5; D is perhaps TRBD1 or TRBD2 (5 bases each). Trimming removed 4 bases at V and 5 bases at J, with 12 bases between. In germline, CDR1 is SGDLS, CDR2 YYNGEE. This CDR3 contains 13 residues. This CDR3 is CASSRGREETQYF. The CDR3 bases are TGTGCCAGCAGCCGGGGCAGGGAGGAGACCCAGTACTTC.

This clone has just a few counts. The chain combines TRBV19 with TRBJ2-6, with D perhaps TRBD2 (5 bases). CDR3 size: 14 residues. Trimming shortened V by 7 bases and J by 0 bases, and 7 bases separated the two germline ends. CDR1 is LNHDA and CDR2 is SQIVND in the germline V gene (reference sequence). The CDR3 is CASKGVSGANVLTF. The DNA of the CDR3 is TGTGCCAGTAAGGGAGTCTCTGGGGCCAACGTCCTGACTTTC.

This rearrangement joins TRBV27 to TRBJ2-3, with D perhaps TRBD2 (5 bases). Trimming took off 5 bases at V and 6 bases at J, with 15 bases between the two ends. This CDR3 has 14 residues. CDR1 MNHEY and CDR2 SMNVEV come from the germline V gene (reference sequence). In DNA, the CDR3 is TGTGCCAGCAGTCTATATCCCGGGGTTGATACGCAGTATTTT. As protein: CASSLYPGVDTQYF.

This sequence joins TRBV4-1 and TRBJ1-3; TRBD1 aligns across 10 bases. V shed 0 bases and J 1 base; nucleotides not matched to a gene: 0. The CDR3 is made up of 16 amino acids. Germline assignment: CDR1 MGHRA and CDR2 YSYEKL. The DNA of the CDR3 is TGCGCCAGCAGCCAAGAGGGACAGGGGTCTGGAAACACCATATATTTT. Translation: CASSQEGQGSGNTIYF.

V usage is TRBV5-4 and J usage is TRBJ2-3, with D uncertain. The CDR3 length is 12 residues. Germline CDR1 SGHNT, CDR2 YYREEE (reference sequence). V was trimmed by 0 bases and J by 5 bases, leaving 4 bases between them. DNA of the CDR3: TGTGCCAGCAGCTTGGTGGTAGATACGCAGTATTTT. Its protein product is CASSLVVDTQYF.

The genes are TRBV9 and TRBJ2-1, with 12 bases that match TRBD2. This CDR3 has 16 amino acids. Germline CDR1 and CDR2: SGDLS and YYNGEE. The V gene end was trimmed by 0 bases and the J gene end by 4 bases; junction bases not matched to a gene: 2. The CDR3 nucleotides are TGTGCCAGCAGCGTAGCAGGGACTAGCGGGTACAATGAGCAGTTCTTC. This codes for CASSVAGTSGYNEQFF.

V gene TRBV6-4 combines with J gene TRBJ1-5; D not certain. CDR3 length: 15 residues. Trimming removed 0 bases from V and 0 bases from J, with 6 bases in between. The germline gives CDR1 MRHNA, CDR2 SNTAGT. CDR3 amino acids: CASSDSGLSNQPQHF. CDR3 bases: TGTGCCAGCAGTGACTCTGGGCTTAGCAATCAGCCCCAGCATTTT.

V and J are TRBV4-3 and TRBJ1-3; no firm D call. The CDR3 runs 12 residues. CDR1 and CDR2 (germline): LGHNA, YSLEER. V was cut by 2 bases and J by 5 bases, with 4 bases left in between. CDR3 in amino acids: CASSQWRNTIYF. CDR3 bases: TGCGCCAGCAGCCAATGGAGAAACACCATATATTTT.

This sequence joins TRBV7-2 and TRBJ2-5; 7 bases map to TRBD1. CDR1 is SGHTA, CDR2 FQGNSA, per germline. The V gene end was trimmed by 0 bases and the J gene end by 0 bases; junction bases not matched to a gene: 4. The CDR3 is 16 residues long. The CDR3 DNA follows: TGTGCCAGCAGCTTAGCCATACAGGGGAACCAAGAGACCCAGTACTTC. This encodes CASSLAIQGNQETQYF.